These 4 T cell receptor beta chains originate from one sample sequenced in a study of CD8 T cells in Susac syndrome. Reverse transcription of about 0.5 to 1 ug RNA used random hexamers. TCRdb analysed the immunoSEQ multiplex PCR reads with MiXCR anew, one entry per CDR3 protein. The profile covers approximately 180,000 distinct CDR3 sequences, with under 95% appearing a single time and approximately 0.09% taken by the ten largest. What was sequenced was CD4+ T cells from PBMCs. Receptor source: a human donor with multiple sclerosis.

The table lists this clonotype with a count of one. J is TRBJ2-1 and V is TRBV6-5; 10 positions agree with TRBD1. CDR1 and CDR2 from the germline V gene are MNHEY and SVGAGI. The junction had 6 bases not matched to a gene; V was cut back by 0 bases and J by 10 bases. The CDR3 is 15 residues long. The CDR3 loop reads CASSYSGQGITEQFF. The CDR3 DNA reads as TGTGCCAGCAGTTACTCGGGACAGGGGATAACGGAGCAGTTCTTC.

This clonotype was counted once. The V and J genes are TRBV5-1 and TRBJ2-3; D is unclear. V was trimmed by 4 bases and J by 0 bases, leaving 12 bases between them. This CDR3 contains 15 residues. Germline-derived CDR1 and CDR2 are SGHRS and YFSETQ. The CDR3 nucleotides read TGCGCCAGCAGCGTAGACGGATCTAGCACAGATACGCAGTATTTT. Protein: CASSVDGSSTDTQYF.

The chain couples TRBV7-9 to TRBJ1-2; tentatively, D is TRBD1 (6 bases). Trimming removed 4 bases at V and 6 bases at J, with 12 bases between. Germline values: CDR1 SEHNR, CDR2 FQNEAQ (reference sequence). CDR3 length: 13 amino acids. The DNA of the CDR3 is TGTGCCAGCAGCTCGGGGGGCACAAATGGCTACACCTTC. The encoded protein is CASSSGGTNGYTF. The full variable domain, its missing parts supplied by reference TRBV7-9 and TRBJ1-2, is DTGVSQNPRHKITKRGQNVTFRCDPISEHNRLYWYRQTLGQGPEFLTYFQNEAQLEKSRLLSDRFSAERPKGSFSTLEIQRTEQGDSAMYLCASSSGGTNGYTFGSGTRLTVV.

The chain carries TRBV7-2 and TRBJ2-5, with D tentatively TRBD2 (5 bases). The CDR3 has 14 amino acids. Between the trimmed V and J ends, which lost 5 bases and 4 bases, there was a span of 14 bases. Germline loops: CDR1 SGHTA, CDR2 FQGNSA. As DNA, the CDR3 is TGTGCCAGCAGCCCCAGGTGGACTGGAGAGACCCAGTACTTC. Translation gives CASSPRWTGETQYF.